These 12 T cell receptor beta chains were sequenced from one sample in a study of T-cell reconstitution after alpha-beta-depleted transplantation in children. Unique molecular identifiers were incorporated into the prepared TCRbeta library. TCRdb used MiXCR to reprocess the PCR reads, holding one entry per CDR3 protein. The sample has about 420,000 distinct CDR3 sequences, roughly 10% seen once. This specimen was PBMCs from the stem cell graft donor, taken from the stem cell graft. Receptors originate from a human donor who donated a stem cell graft to a child with acute myeloid leukemia.

The chain joins TRBV12-3 or TRBV12-4 to TRBJ1-2; no clear D. V was trimmed by 7 bases and J by 5 bases, leaving 11 bases between them. This CDR3 region has 12 residues. Written as DNA, the CDR3 is TGTGCCAGCATGGGAGAGACTTATGGCTACACCTTC. Translated, it gives CASMGETYGYTF.

The chain recombines TRBV24-1 with TRBJ2-1; tentative D call: TRBD1 (5 bases). The CDR3 length is 16 residues. Per germline, CDR1 KGHDR and CDR2 SFDVKD. Trimming left V 7 bases short and J 6 bases short, with 21 bases between. The CDR3 coding sequence is TGTGCCACCAGCTGGGGCGAAGAGGCACAGTTCAATGAGCAGTTCTTC. It translates to CATSWGEEAQFNEQFF.

This clonotype appeared a few times. This chain's CDR3 is CASSSGPTDTQYF. CDR3 coding DNA: TGTGCCAGCAGCTCGGGCCCTACTGATACGCAGTATTTT. This sequence joins TRBV7-9 and TRBJ2-3; D ambiguous. The length of the CDR3 is 13 residues. Trimming left V 4 bases short and J 6 bases short, with 11 bases between. Per germline, CDR1 SEHNR and CDR2 FQNEAQ (reference sequence).

On this clonotype itself: A much larger clone lies a single base off, so this may be a read error. The chain carries TRBV29-1 and TRBJ2-1; perhaps TRBD2 as D (6 bases). The germline V gene encodes CDR1 SQVTM and CDR2 ANQGSEA. The CDR3 runs 17 residues. Trimming shortened V by 7 bases and J by 6 bases, and 28 bases separated the two germline ends. In nucleotides, the CDR3 is TGCAGCGCGCCAAGAGGGCCGCGCCATTCGGGGGTCAATGAGCAGTTCTTC. Protein: CSAPRGPRHSGVNEQFF.

The chain joins TRBV20-1 to TRBJ1-1; D is undetermined. Trimming cost V 0 bases and J 3 bases, with 8 bases left between them. CDR3 length: 13 amino acids. Germline V gene data show CDR1 as DFQATT and CDR2 as SNEGSKA (reference sequence). The CDR3 sequence is CSARDQRDTEAFF. DNA for the CDR3: TGCAGTGCTAGAGATCAGCGGGACACTGAAGCTTTCTTT.

This sequence joins TRBV20-1 and TRBJ2-1; tentatively, D is TRBD1 or TRBD2 (5 bases each). The CDR3 runs 14 residues. Per germline, CDR1 DFQATT and CDR2 SNEGSKA (reference sequence). V shed 6 bases and J shed 6 bases, with 18 bases lying between them. The CDR3 DNA sequence: TGCAGTGCAGAACCCCCGGGACCGAGCAATGAGCAGTTCTTC. This gives the protein CSAEPPGPSNEQFF.

This chain uses TRBV4-1 with TRBJ1-5, with a tentative D call TRBD1 (5 bases). The germline CDR1 and CDR2 sequences are MGHRA and YSYEKL. Between the trimmed V and J ends, which lost 1 base and 4 bases, there was a span of 14 bases. CDR3 length: 16 amino acids. The CDR3, as DNA: TGCGCCAGCAGCCAAGTAGGGCAGGGACTTAATCAGCCCCAGCATTTT. Encoded protein: CASSQVGQGLNQPQHF.

The V call is TRBV7-2, the J call TRBJ2-7; 13 nucleotides align to TRBD2. CDR1 is SGHTA and CDR2 is FQGNSA in the germline V gene. The junction had 7 bases not matched to a gene; V was cut back by 5 bases and J by 6 bases. The CDR3 loop spans 15 amino acids. DNA for the CDR3: TGTGCCAGCAGCCCGGGACTAGCGGGGACGGCCGAGCAGTACGTC. It specifies CASSPGLAGTAEQYV.

The sample holds many counts of this clonotype. This chain joins TRBV9 and TRBJ2-1; TRBD1 or TRBD2 may be the D gene (6 bases each). Looked up from germline, CDR1 is SGDLS and CDR2 is YYNGEE. With 4 bases removed from V and 6 bases from J, the gap between germline ends came to 17 bases. The CDR3 totals 15 residues. This CDR3 is CASSPSWGAGNEQFF. CDR3 coding DNA: TGTGCCAGCAGCCCAAGTTGGGGGGCAGGCAATGAGCAGTTCTTC.

The rearrangement links TRBV12-3 or TRBV12-4 to TRBJ1-1; D unclear. CDR3 size: 14 residues. V shed 4 bases and J shed 2 bases, with 11 bases lying between them. CDR3 loop: CASSYSTFNTEAFF. CDR3 nucleotides: TGTGCCAGCAGTTACTCGACTTTCAACACTGAAGCTTTCTTT.

On this clonotype itself: A read error may explain this, as a much larger clone is one base away. V is TRBV20-1 and J is TRBJ2-3; D is uncertain. The germline gives CDR1 DFQATT, CDR2 SNEGSKA (reference sequence). This CDR3 has 12 residues. CDR3 in DNA: TGCTGTGCTCTTCCCCTTGCGGATACGCAGTATTTT. The encoded protein is CCALPLADTQYF.

V gene TRBV12-3 or TRBV12-4 combines with J gene TRBJ1-5; TRBD1 aligns across 9 bases. V lost 5 bases to trimming and J lost 1 base; unmatched junction nucleotides: 9. The CDR3 is 17 residues long. The DNA for the CDR3 is TGTGCCAGCAGTCCGGGACAGGGAGTGCGGAGCAATCAGCCCCAGCATTTT. Its protein is CASSPGQGVRSNQPQHF.